These 19 T cell receptor beta chains were sequenced from one sample in a study of Graves' ophthalmopathy and Graves' hyperthyroidism. TCR beta CDR3 amplification used RNA transcripts. First-round RT-PCR used HTBI primers; second-round multiplex PCR followed. TCRdb analysed the multiplex PCR reads with MiXCR anew, one entry per CDR3 protein. The sample lists more than 300,000 distinct CDR3 sequences; 15% to 20% were seen once. Specimen: peripheral blood. The receptor set was obtained from an adult woman with stable Graves' hyperthyroidism.

There are many counts of this clonotype. The V gene is TRBV19, the J gene TRBJ2-2; D is possibly TRBD1 (6 bases). The germline CDR1 and CDR2 sequences are LNHDA and SQIVND (reference sequence). V was pared by 3 bases and J by 5 bases, with 13 bases between. The CDR3 has 15 residues. In DNA, the CDR3 is TGTGCCAGTAGTATCGTGGCAGGGGAAACCGGGGAGCTGTTTTTT. Translation gives CASSIVAGETGELFF.

This clonotype has at least ten counts. V and J are TRBV2 and TRBJ2-7; 7 bases line up with TRBD2. The CDR3 has 14 residues. Trimming took 4 bases from V and 2 from J; bases not matched to a gene: 5. CDR1 and CDR2 (germline): SNHLY, FYNNEI. The CDR3 spells CASSGGSLTYEQYF. In nucleotides, the CDR3 is TGTGCCAGCAGTGGCGGGAGTTTGACCTACGAGCAGTACTTC.

This clonotype was seen a handful of times. This chain uses TRBV9 with TRBJ1-1; D is undetermined. With 2 bases removed from V and 2 bases from J, the gap between germline ends came to 7 bases. The CDR3 has 13 residues. Germline V CDR1 and CDR2: SGDLS, YYNGEE. CDR3 protein: CASSVTQNTEAFF. For the CDR3, the DNA is TGTGCCAGCAGCGTGACACAAAACACTGAAGCTTTCTTT.

This clonotype was seen repeatedly, ten times or more. This chain uses TRBV7-6 with TRBJ2-7; D might be TRBD1 (6 bases). CDR3 length: 15 amino acids. Germline values: CDR1 SGHVS, CDR2 FNYEAQ. V was clipped by 3 bases and J by 0 bases, with 12 bases between them. CDR3 nucleotide sequence: TGTGCCAGCAGCTTCGGATCAGGGGCCTCCTACGAGCAGTACTTC. Its protein is CASSFGSGASYEQYF.

There are many counts of this clonotype. This chain joins TRBV4-2 and TRBJ2-2, with 8 bases lining up with TRBD2. This CDR3 is built from 16 residues. After removal of 3 bases from V and 4 bases from J, the junction contained 7 bases not matched to a gene. Germline lookup yields CDR1 LGHNA and CDR2 YNFKEQ. CDR3 nucleotide sequence: TGTGCCAGCAGCCAGTCGAGCGGGAGCTCCACCGGGGAGCTGTTTTTT. Translation: CASSQSSGSSTGELFF.

This clonotype was detected ten times or more. This chain connects TRBV28 to TRBJ2-7; 9 bases line up with TRBD1. The length of the CDR3 is 14 residues. V lost 6 bases, J lost 6 bases, and 9 bases stayed unmatched. In germline, CDR1 is MDHEN, CDR2 SYDVKM. The CDR3 nucleotides read TGTGCCAGCAGACCCGGGACAGGGTTTCTCGAGCAGTACTTC. As protein: CASRPGTGFLEQYF.

This clonotype was found many times. The V call is TRBV29-1, the J call TRBJ2-7; unclear D gene. CDR3 length: 11 amino acids. CDR1 is SQVTM and CDR2 is ANQGSEA in the germline V gene. Trimming pared 4 bases from V and 4 bases from J, leaving 8 bases between. CDR3 nucleotides: TGCAGCGTTGGTTCGGAGTACGAGCAGTACTTC. Translating it yields CSVGSEYEQYF.

J is TRBJ1-5 and V is TRBV28; 8 bases are shared with TRBD1. Germline V gene sequence: CDR1 MDHEN, CDR2 SYDVKM. J was trimmed by 11 bases and V by 9 bases; bases with no gene match: 15. The CDR3 consists of 14 residues. The CDR3 reads CASSTWTGKKAQHF. The CDR3 coding sequence is TGTGCCAGTAGTACTTGGACAGGGAAAAAAGCCCAGCATTTT. Using reference TRBV28 and TRBJ1-5 for the parts outside the CDR3, the full variable domain is DVKVTQSSRYLVKRTGEKVFLECVQDMDHENMFWYRQDPGLGLRLIYFSYDVKMKEKGDIPEGYSVSREKKERFSLILESASTNQTSMYLCASSTWTGKKAQHFGDGTRLSIL.

The V gene is TRBV29-1, the J gene TRBJ1-1; TRBD1 aligns across 8 bases. The CDR3 sequence is 12 residues long. J lost 6 bases, V lost 7 bases, and 7 bases had no gene match. The V gene's germline CDR1 is SQVTM and CDR2 ANQGSEA. Written as DNA, the CDR3 is TGCAGCGCGCGACAGGGGTGGGCTGAAGCTTTCTTT. Encoded protein: CSARQGWAEAFF.

This clonotype was detected many times. This chain joins TRBV5-1 and TRBJ1-1, with 11 bases lining up with TRBD1. The CDR3 loop spans 12 amino acids. The germline V gene encodes CDR1 SGHRS and CDR2 YFSETQ. With 5 bases clipped from V and 12 bases from J, the junction kept 6 bases outside the gene matches. The CDR3 reads CASRRTGGKTFF. CDR3 bases: TGCGCCAGCAGGCGGACAGGGGGCAAAACTTTCTTT.

This clonotype was recorded many times. This chain links TRBV11-1 with TRBJ2-2, with unresolved D. The CDR3 totals 14 residues. V lost 2 bases and J lost 4, with 8 bases in between. Germline V lookup: CDR1 SGHAT, CDR2 FQDESV (reference sequence). The CDR3 sequence: CASSLRRATGELFF. CDR3 DNA sequence: TGTGCCAGCAGCTTACGTAGAGCCACCGGGGAGCTGTTTTTT.

This clonotype came up many times. V usage is TRBV27 and J usage is TRBJ2-7; 7 positions agree with TRBD1. CDR3 size: 15 residues. From germline, CDR1 is MNHEY and CDR2 SMNVEV (reference sequence). V lost 2 bases, J lost 3 bases, and 7 bases stayed unmatched. The CDR3 region is CASSLKGQRGYEQYF. The DNA for the CDR3 is TGTGCCAGCAGTTTAAAGGGACAGCGTGGCTACGAGCAGTACTTC.

This clonotype was found many times. The chain joins TRBV9 to TRBJ2-5; TRBD2 aligns across 10 bases. After removal of 0 bases from V and 5 bases from J, the junction contained 4 bases not matched to a gene. Germline V gene data show CDR1 as SGDLS and CDR2 as YYNGEE. The length of the CDR3 is 15 residues. The CDR3 coding sequence is TGTGCCAGCAGCGTAGCCAGCGGGAGGGGCGAGACCCAGTACTTC. It yields the protein CASSVASGRGETQYF.

The chain is built from TRBV27 and TRBJ1-5, with D possibly matching TRBD1 (6 bases). The CDR3 loop spans 14 amino acids. Deletions cut 6 bases from V and 2 bases from J, with 11 bases between. Germline CDR1 and CDR2: MNHEY and SMNVEV (reference sequence). This CDR3 is CASRQGRGNQPQHF. The CDR3 DNA reads as TGTGCCAGCAGACAGGGTCGAGGCAATCAGCCCCAGCATTTT.

The chain employs TRBV11-2 and TRBJ2-7; D might be TRBD1 (6 bases). Per germline, CDR1 SGHAT and CDR2 FQNNGV. The CDR3 is made up of 15 amino acids. Trimming pared 2 bases from V and 4 bases from J, leaving 15 bases between. The CDR3 DNA reads as TGTGCCAGCAGCTTACCACGGGACACGGCTTACGAGCAGTACTTC. Amino acid sequence: CASSLPRDTAYEQYF.

This clonotype appeared many times. This chain connects TRBV20-1 to TRBJ2-5, with a weak D call TRBD2 (6 bases). The CDR3 has 11 amino acids. With 4 bases removed from V and 4 bases from J, the gap between germline ends came to 7 bases. Germline CDR1 and CDR2: DFQATT and SNEGSKA (reference sequence). CDR3 in DNA: TGCAGTGCTACGGGAGTAGAGACCCAGTACTTC. It is translated as CSATGVETQYF.

This clonotype was picked up many times. V usage is TRBV2 and J usage is TRBJ2-2, with a tentative D call TRBD1 (6 bases). Germline loops: CDR1 SNHLY, CDR2 FYNNEI. Trimming took 5 bases from V and 1 from J, leaving 11 bases between them. The CDR3 spans 15 residues. The CDR3 region is CASSQVGQNTGELFF. The CDR3 DNA is TGTGCCAGCAGTCAAGTGGGACAGAACACCGGGGAGCTGTTTTTT.

This clonotype was recorded at least ten times. The chain joins TRBV7-9 to TRBJ2-7; D gene ambiguous. The CDR3 is made up of 14 amino acids. Germline lookup yields CDR1 SEHNR and CDR2 FQNEAQ (reference sequence). Trimming took off 1 base at V and 3 bases at J, with 10 bases between the two ends. CDR3: CASSLGGAGYEQYF. The CDR3 DNA reads TGTGCCAGCAGCTTAGGAGGAGCTGGCTACGAGCAGTACTTC.

The chain uses TRBV6-5 and TRBJ1-1; 7 bases match TRBD1. The junction had 11 bases not matched to a gene; V was cut back by 8 bases and J by 2 bases. The CDR3 consists of 15 residues. CDR1 and CDR2 from the germline V gene are MNHEY and SVGAGI. The CDR3 is CASCSTGSRNTEAFF. The CDR3 nucleotides read TGTGCCAGCTGTTCGACAGGGTCAAGAAACACTGAAGCTTTCTTT.